The 12 T cell receptor beta chains below all came from one sample that was sequenced in a study of T cell changes during pregnancy in multiple sclerosis. Only in-frame clones appear in the TCRdb table, and some are missing; sequencing was by immunoSEQ multiplex PCR. The table shows under 40,000 clones, with roughly nine tenths occurring only once. This material consisted of peripheral blood, taken in the third trimester of pregnancy. These receptors came from a female donor in good health, enrolled as a control in a pregnancy study.

J is TRBJ1-1 and V is TRBV13; possibly TRBD1 for D (6 bases). The germline V gene encodes CDR1 PRHDT and CDR2 FYEKMQ (reference sequence). The V gene lost 2 bases and the J gene lost 5 bases, with 15 bases spanning the gap. CDR3 size: 15 residues. The CDR3, as DNA: TGTGCCAGCAGCTTACCGCGGGGGCTTAGAACTGAAGCTTTCTTT. As protein: CASSLPRGLRTEAFF.

This clone was counted a single time. This chain links TRBV5-1 with TRBJ2-2; 9 bases fit TRBD1. J lost 4 bases, V lost 0 bases, and 4 bases had no gene match. Per germline, CDR1 SGHRS and CDR2 YFSETQ. The CDR3 spans 16 residues. The CDR3 sequence is CASSLDGTGITGELFF. DNA for the CDR3: TGCGCCAGCAGCTTGGACGGGACAGGGATCACCGGGGAGCTGTTTTTT. Variable domain in full (rest from reference TRBV5-1 and TRBJ2-2): KAGVTQTPRYLIKTRGQQVTLSCSPISGHRSVSWYQQTPGQGLQFLFEYFSETQRNKGNFPGRFSGRQFSNSRSEMNVSTLELGDSALYLCASSLDGTGITGELFFGEGSRLTVL.

The rearrangement uses TRBV6-1 and TRBJ1-2, with a tentative D call TRBD1 (6 bases). This CDR3 has 14 amino acids. Germline CDR1 MNHNS, CDR2 SASEGT. V gave up 11 bases and J gave up 0 bases, with 16 bases separating them. The CDR3 is CACHRVGANYGYTF. CDR3 nucleotides: TGTGCCTGTCACAGGGTCGGGGCTAACTATGGCTACACCTTC.

The CDR3 DNA is TGTGCCACCCCACAGGGTAAGCTCAATCAGCCCCAGCATTTT. This codes for CATPQGKLNQPQHF. J is TRBJ1-5 and V is TRBV19, with a tentative D call TRBD1 (6 bases). The CDR3 is 14 amino acids. V lost 10 bases, J lost 3 bases, and 16 bases lay in between. The germline CDR1 and CDR2 sequences are LNHDA and SQIVND (reference sequence). The complete variable domain, with remaining parts taken from reference TRBV19 and TRBJ1-5, reads DGGITQSPKYLFRKEGQNVTLSCEQNLNHDAMYWYRQDPGQGLRLIYYSQIVNDFQKGDIAEGYSVSREKKESFPLTVTSAQKNPTAFYLCATPQGKLNQPQHFGDGTRLSIL.

This sequence joins TRBV9 and TRBJ2-3; 7 nucleotides align to TRBD2. With 0 bases clipped from V and 1 base from J, the junction kept 8 bases outside the gene matches. CDR1 SGDLS and CDR2 YYNGEE come from the germline V gene. CDR3 length: 17 amino acids. DNA of the CDR3: TGTGCCAGCAGCGTAGATGACGGGAGGAGGGGCACAGATACGCAGTATTTT. It yields the protein CASSVDDGRRGTDTQYF.

The V and J genes are TRBV6-5 and TRBJ2-1; 12 bases agree with TRBD2. The V gene end was trimmed by 4 bases and the J gene end by 2 bases; junction bases not matched to a gene: 0. CDR3 length: 15 amino acids. Per germline, CDR1 MNHEY and CDR2 SVGAGI. The CDR3 loop reads CASSSSGGAYNEQFF. The CDR3 region has the DNA TGTGCCAGCAGTTCTAGCGGGGGGGCCTACAATGAGCAGTTCTTC.

The V gene is TRBV7-9, the J gene TRBJ1-3; tentatively, D is TRBD1 (5 bases). The CDR3 is 13 residues long. Germline V gene sequence: CDR1 SEHNR, CDR2 FQNEAQ (reference sequence). V dropped 3 bases and J dropped 4 bases, with 7 bases sitting between them. The CDR3 loop is CASSFPGGNTIYF. CDR3 in DNA: TGTGCCAGCAGCTTTCCAGGGGGAAACACCATATATTTT.

CDR3 nucleotide sequence: TGTGCCATCAGGGGACAGGTTACAAACAATGAGCAGTTCTTC. The encoded protein is CAIRGQVTNNEQFF. The V call is TRBV10-3, the J call TRBJ2-1, with TRBD1 matching 8 bases. This CDR3 is built from 14 residues. The V gene end was trimmed by 6 bases and the J gene end by 5 bases; junction bases not matched to a gene: 6. Germline V CDR1 and CDR2: ENHRY, SYGVKD.

The chain is built from TRBV7-9 and TRBJ2-5; D unclear. The V gene's germline CDR1 is SEHNR and CDR2 FQNEAQ (reference sequence). Trimming took off 6 bases at V and 6 bases at J, with 8 bases between the two ends. There are 11 residues in the CDR3. In DNA form, the CDR3 reads TGTGCCAGCAGTCCCCGTCAGACCCAGTACTTC. This codes for CASSPRQTQYF.

This chain uses TRBV7-2 with TRBJ2-1; the match to TRBD2 covers 9 bases. Trimming took 4 bases from V and 5 from J; bases not matched to a gene: 12. CDR3 length: 17 amino acids. Germline CDR1 and CDR2: SGHTA and FQGNSA. CDR3: CASSSRGLAGRNNEQFF. The CDR3 nucleotides are TGTGCCAGCAGCTCCCGGGGGCTAGCGGGGCGCAACAATGAGCAGTTCTTC. Full variable domain (remainder filled in from reference TRBV7-2 and TRBJ2-1): GAGVSQSPSNKVTEKGKDVELRCDPISGHTALYWYRQSLGQGLEFLIYFQGNSAPDKSGLPSDRFSAERTGGSVSTLTIQRTQQEDSAVYLCASSSRGLAGRNNEQFFGPGTRLTVL.

The J gene is TRBJ2-3, the V gene TRBV5-6; TRBD1 matches at 9 bases. V gave up 1 base and J gave up 1 base; unmatched junction bases: 7. The CDR3 is 17 amino acids. In germline, CDR1 is SGHDT, CDR2 YYEEEE. Here the CDR3 reads CASSLRSGQGRTDTQYF. The DNA of the CDR3 is TGTGCCAGCAGCTTGCGATCCGGACAGGGGCGCACAGATACGCAGTATTTT.

The gene calls are TRBV6-5 and TRBJ2-3; 15 bases fit TRBD2. Germline loops: CDR1 MNHEY, CDR2 SVGAGI. V lost 6 bases, J lost 9 bases, and 4 bases stayed unmatched. The CDR3 loop spans 14 amino acids. CDR3 sequence: CASSLGLAGGTQYF. CDR3 DNA sequence: TGTGCCAGCAGCCTGGGACTAGCGGGAGGAACGCAGTATTTT.